This TCR beta chain is drawn from a study of naive and memory T cell subsets. Findings and limits, study-wide: Over 90% of naive TCR sequences appeared only once, unlike memory subsets.

Germline-derived CDR1 and CDR2 are MDHEN and SYDVKM. The CDR3 sequence is 15 residues long. Trimming cost V 4 bases and J 8 bases; bases outside gene matches: 11. Overnight CMV lysate stimulation of fresh PBMCs defined donor CMV status by CD4+ IFNgamma. Cells stained for CD3, CD4, CD8, CD45RA and CD27 were sorted into four subsets. The beta constant-region primer was an equimolar mix of two oligonucleotides covering TRBC1 and TRBC2. The ligated cDNA underwent four PCR rounds using SP2 and nested alpha and beta constant-region primers. TCRdb fed the UMI-ligation and nested PCR reads into MiXCR, producing one record per CDR3 protein. Among around 110,000 distinct CDR3 sequences listed, around 35% were seen once. Details on this clonotype: Its antigen is unknown.

The receptor's source is a human donor in good health. The sequenced sample was central memory CD4+ T cells from blood. The gene calls are TRBV28 and TRBJ2-1, with TRBD2 matching over 7 bases. The CDR3 is CASSSLGGGRYEQFF. The DNA of the CDR3 is TGTGCCAGCAGTTCCTTGGGGGGAGGGAGGTATGAGCAGTTCTTC.